This T cell receptor (beta chain) appears in the sequencing data of a study of cytomegalovirus exposure and HLA in healthy donors. Overall study: Falling in the Caucasian-associated ancestry cluster were roughly 80% of approximately 410 genotyped donors.

In regard to this clone: Antigen: not known.

PCR involved 60 Vbeta and 13 Jbeta primers. Sequencing was performed with immunoSEQ multiplex PCR; in TCRdb, only in-frame clones are kept and a portion is missing. The table shows around 150,000 clones, with roughly 70% occurring only once. Study findings and constraints: Three CMV-associated chains were confirmed in vitro to be specific for CMV antigens. In a later analysis, a missense DCLRE1C variant was linked to TCR beta V- and J-gene trimming. Later analysis identified 16,000 or so TCR beta sequences associated with HLA alleles, using a false discovery rate threshold of 0.05.

Germline loops: CDR1 MDHEN, CDR2 SYDVKM. The V end was cut by 9 bases, the J end by 3 bases, with 12 bases between. The CDR3 is 13 residues long. This TCR was sampled from a woman aged 30 to 39 in good health and CMV-seronegative. Sequencing used PBMCs. The genes are TRBV28 and TRBJ1-5; possible D gene TRBD1, 6 bases. In nucleotides, the CDR3 is TGTGCCAGTCAGGACAGCCTCAATCAGCCCCAGCATTTT. Translation: CASQDSLNQPQHF.